This TCR beta chain stems from a study of siplizumab effects on memory and regulatory T cells. The CDR3 loop spans 14 amino acids. Germline CDR1 is LGHNA and CDR2 is YNFKEQ. V lost 4 bases and J 5 bases, leaving 11 bases between the germline ends. As to this clone: What it recognizes is unknown.

Repertoires were generated with immunoSEQ multiplex PCR, while TCRdb's copy carries only in-frame clones and drops some. The data show roughly 92,000 clones, 85% to 95% seen once. Points from the study as a whole: The study found that siplizumab significantly reduced alloreactive sequences traceable to unstimulated CD4+ memory cells.

The sample consisted of non-Treg CD4+ T cells sorted from blood. The rearrangement links TRBV4-2 to TRBJ1-4; perhaps TRBD1 as D (5 bases). The sequence was collected from a human donor in good health. In nucleotides, the CDR3 is TGTGCCAGCAGCCCGCAGGGCCCCAATGAAAAACTGTTTTTT. Residues: CASSPQGPNEKLFF.